This TCR beta chain came from a study of T cells expressing NK-cell markers. Germline V CDR1 and CDR2: SGHRS, YFSETQ. CDR3 length: 15 amino acids. Overall study results and limits: The CD3+CD56-NKG2C+ fraction of a handful of donors was likewise dominated by these clonotypes. Of the CD8+ T cell pool in over 5 donors, about 1.0-7.5% was accounted for by dominant NKG2C+ clonotypes.

Regarding this clonotype: The antigen remains undetermined.

TCRdb re-analyzed the 5' RACE reads; it lists each CDR3 protein once, without DNA. Seen in this sample are almost 450,000 distinct CDR3 sequences; the ten most common clones hold roughly 8%. Sequences were obtained from blood T cells: a sorted CD56 or NKG2C T cell subset, CD4+ or CD8+ T cells, or bulk PBMC T cells (not recorded which). The chain couples TRBV5-1 to TRBJ2-1; the D call of TRBD2 rests on TCRdb alone, since no DNA is present to check it. This receptor was identified in a woman between 18 and 75 years old in good health. CDR3 protein: CASSPGLAGGDEQFF. The entire variable domain, with the rest obtained from reference TRBV5-1 and TRBJ2-1, is as follows: KAGVTQTPRYLIKTRGQQVTLSCSPISGHRSVSWYQQTPGQGLQFLFEYFSETQRNKGNFPGRFSGRQFSNSRSEMNVSTLELGDSALYLCASSPGLAGGDEQFFGPGTRLTVL.